The 4 T cell receptor beta chains below all came from one sample that was sequenced in a study of control samples from healthy donors and cancer patients. This table comes from immunoSEQ multiplex PCR, and its TCRdb copy is limited to in-frame clones, with some not included. This table holds under 200,000 clones, approximately 94% found once. Sequenced sample: blood. These TCRs come from a woman aged 40 to 49 in good health.

This clone was counted a single time. This chain connects TRBV7-2 to TRBJ2-6; 7 bases fit TRBD1. Unmatched junction bases numbered 5, after V lost 2 bases and J lost 4 bases. The CDR3 is 16 residues long. The germline V gene has CDR1 SGHTA and CDR2 FQGNSA. The CDR3, as DNA: TGTGCCAGCAGCTTATATCCGGGACAGGGGGCCAACGTCCTGACTTTC. Its translation is CASSLYPGQGANVLTF. The full variable domain, rest sourced from reference TRBV7-2 and TRBJ2-6, is GAGVSQSPSNKVTEKGKDVELRCDPISGHTALYWYRQSLGQGLEFLIYFQGNSAPDKSGLPSDRFSAERTGGSVSTLTIQRTQQEDSAVYLCASSLYPGQGANVLTFGAGSRLTVL.

The chain carries TRBV5-6 and TRBJ1-1; D gene unclear. Germline CDR1 is SGHDT and CDR2 is YYEEEE. The CDR3 spans 14 residues. V shed 2 bases and J shed 3 bases, with 11 bases lying between them. The CDR3 reads CASSFKERDTEAFF. The DNA of the CDR3 is TGTGCCAGCAGCTTCAAGGAAAGGGACACTGAAGCTTTCTTT.

The chain joins TRBV5-1 to TRBJ2-2; TRBD1 aligns across 9 bases. This CDR3 contains 15 residues. Trimming took 0 bases from V and 4 from J; bases not matched to a gene: 1. Germline V CDR1 and CDR2: SGHRS, YFSETQ. CDR3 DNA sequence: TGCGCCAGCAGCTTGGGACAGGGGGTCACCGGGGAGCTGTTTTTT. Translating it yields CASSLGQGVTGELFF.

CDR3 DNA sequence: TGTGCCTGGCACAGGGGGCGCGGAGAGACCCAGTACTTC. Translated: CAWHRGRGETQYF. The gene calls are TRBV30 and TRBJ2-5; 9 positions agree with TRBD1. J gave up 4 bases and V 5 bases, and 5 bases lay outside the gene matches. This CDR3 region has 13 residues. Germline CDR1 reads GTSNPN; CDR2 reads SVGIG (reference sequence).